This T cell receptor (beta chain) was documented in a study of blood T cell repertoires in COVID-19 (dated by TCRdb to 2020 to 2021). With regard to the full study: The collaborator samples originated in the United States, Italy and Spain and spanned the acute and convalescent phases of COVID-19. Where HLA class I and class II types were available, the types were taken from metadata supplied by the sample provider, not from assay-based typing. A de-identified subject ID, COVID-19 status, age in years and sex were almost always included in the sample metadata. The prospective study material was composed of cDNA or gDNA derived from T cells, B-cell-depleted T cells, or PBMCs. The samples were drawn from the first 160 participants of the ongoing ImmuneRACE study and from 950 to 1,500 subjects provided by 6 global collaborators. Subjects who had been exposed to COVID-19, were actively infected with it, or had recovered from it provided the deeply sampled blood TCRbeta repertoires that made up the dataset. The repertoires were made available in a free public database intended to serve as a resource for research on the immune response to SARS-CoV-2.

Whole blood was collected in K2EDTA tubes by collaborating institutions according to the institutions' own protocols. For TCRbeta analysis, collaborators shipped samples in one of three forms: frozen whole blood, isolated PBMCs, or DNA extracted from either of those sample types. V loses 3 bases of germline sequence and J loses 4 bases, and the interval between the two ends is 16 bases. Taken from the germline V gene, the CDR1 and CDR2 loops are SGHDT and YYEEEE. The CDR3 starts with the cysteine, ends with the phenylalanine, and has 15 residues. Only the CDR3 part of the read is kept: 45 bases, read in frame from the first base. Findings and caveats that apply to the study as a whole: The quantity of clinical and demographic metadata differed by source and by participant and was supplied without curation.

Points on this clone: No antigen is known for it. No base quality values were provided; no much bigger clone lies one nucleotide off.

TCRbeta CDR3 regions were amplified from genomic DNA using the immunoSEQ Assay, a bias-controlled multiplex PCR. The paper's data handling went like this. The number of nucleated cells in each sample was estimated from the amplification of reference gene primers within the assay. To quantify the absolute abundance of each unique TCRbeta CDR3 rearrangement, sequence reads were collapsed and filtered. For each sample, productive Simpson clonality was calculated as the square root of Simpson's diversity index over productive rearrangements. TCRdb holds this immuneACCESS table with in-frame rearrangements only. Some clones are missing; in checked studies, unresolved V genes explain under half, and the rest has no known cause. The V and J calls and the clone size are those of that table, but D and trimming were determined from the DNA. For this sample the table gives over 20,000 clones, of which roughly nine tenths were detected only once. The ten top clones hold 9.7% of the sample.

The sequence joins TRBV5-6 to TRBJ1-1; TRBD1 is perhaps the D gene, given 6 matching bases. The clonotype originates from a man aged 65 to 85 with acute or convalescent COVID-19. Sequencing was carried out using peripheral blood. In nucleotides, the sequence is TGTGCCAGCAGCTGGGGGCCGTCCTTAGGCACTGAAGCTTTCTTT. Translated, this is CASSWGPSLGTEAFF. The variable domain in full, with residues beyond the CDR3 obtained from the reference TRBV5-6 and TRBJ1-1 genes, is DAGVTQSPTHLIKTRGQQVTLRCSPKSGHDTVSWYQQALGQGPQFIFQYYEEEERQRGNFPDRFSGHQFPNYSSELNVNALLLGDSALYLCASSWGPSLGTEAFFGQGTRLTVV.